The source of this TCR beta chain is a study of preoperative IRX-2 immunotherapy in early breast cancer. The treatment is: preoperative locoregional IRX-2 cytokine immunotherapy. Generated by immunoSEQ multiplex PCR, the TCRdb table keeps only in-frame clones and is missing some. The sample includes roughly 26,000 clones, approximately 90% seen only once; the top ten take 25% to 35%. Trimming cost V 0 bases and J 4 bases, with 11 bases left between them. The CDR3 is 15 amino acids. Germline-derived CDR1 and CDR2 are SGHRS and YFSETQ. This chain joins TRBV5-1 and TRBJ1-3; TRBD1 is a possible D gene (5 bases). Here the sequenced sample was tumor tissue, taken after IRX-2 immunotherapy. The receptor was isolated from a human donor with breast cancer. CDR3 protein: CASSLVQGIGNTIYF. The CDR3 bases are TGCGCCAGCAGCTTGGTGCAGGGCATCGGAAACACCATATATTTT. The full variable domain, with the rest looked up from reference TRBV5-1 and TRBJ1-3, is KAGVTQTPRYLIKTRGQQVTLSCSPISGHRSVSWYQQTPGQGLQFLFEYFSETQRNKGNFPGRFSGRQFSNSRSEMNVSTLELGDSALYLCASSLVQGIGNTIYFGEGSWLTVV.